This record covers a single T cell receptor beta chain. Antigen unknown. This record comes from a study of T cell responses to AZD1222 COVID-19 vaccine. This CDR3 is 12 amino acids long. V lost 6 bases and J 4 bases, leaving 9 bases between the germline ends. From germline, CDR1 is MNHEY and CDR2 SVGEGT. Whole-study results and caveats: Compared with day 0, the breadth and depth of the Spike-specific TCR repertoire rose significantly after two doses of AZD1222.

Measured with immunoSEQ multiplex PCR; TCRdb has only the in-frame clones, and not every one. The sample includes 150,000 to 200,000 clones, about 88% of them seen just once. This chain links TRBV6-2 or TRBV6-3 with TRBJ2-5; D unresolved. This sample comprised peripheral blood, obtained on day 0 of AZD1222 vaccination. This TCR derives from an adult in good health. The DNA for the CDR3 is TGTGCCAGCAGCGTTTGGGGAGAGACCCAGTACTTC. It specifies CASSVWGETQYF.